These T cell receptor beta chains were read from a single sample in a study of cytomegalovirus exposure and HLA in healthy donors. Produced via immunoSEQ multiplex PCR; TCRdb's table is partial and in-frame only. Of about 180,000 clones listed, less than 90% are singletons. The specimen was PBMCs. The receptors were sampled from a girl aged 10 to 17 in good health and CMV-seropositive. Each CDR3 is given with its conserved first and last residue. Fields, in order: V gene, D gene, clone size, J gene, CDR3 protein, CDR3 DNA. The D gene is left open where the match is weak. The size of a clone is reported for some rows only, either as once, few or many, or as a class for expanded clones.

V: TRBV10-1; D: NA; size: NA; J: TRBJ1-2; CDR3: CASSADINYGYTF; DNA: TGCGCCAGCAGTGCGGACATTAACTATGGCTACACCTTC
V: TRBV6-5; D: TRBD1; size: NA; J: TRBJ2-1; CDR3: CASSYVTGIYEQFF; DNA: TGTGCCAGCAGTTACGTGACAGGGATCTATGAGCAGTTCTTC
V: TRBV19; D: NA; size: NA; J: TRBJ2-1; CDR3: CASKYVSGSSYNEQFF; DNA: TGTGCCAGTAAATATGTAAGCGGCAGCTCCTACAATGAGCAGTTCTTC
V: TRBV5-4; D: NA; size: NA; J: TRBJ1-1; CDR3: CASSLEAMNTEAFF; DNA: TGTGCCAGCAGCTTAGAAGCCATGAACACTGAAGCTTTCTTT
V: TRBV7-6; D: NA; size: NA; J: TRBJ2-2; CDR3: CASSLSNLANTGELFF; DNA: TGTGCCAGCAGCTTAAGTAACTTGGCGAACACCGGGGAGCTGTTTTTT
V: TRBV4-1; D: TRBD2; size: NA; J: TRBJ2-4; CDR3: CASSQPTSGRAKNIQYF; DNA: TGCGCCAGCAGCCAACCCACTAGCGGGAGAGCCAAAAACATTCAGTACTTC
V: TRBV5-4; D: NA; size: NA; J: TRBJ1-2; CDR3: CASSLEGGNGYTF; DNA: TGTGCCAGCAGCTTAGAGGGCGGCAATGGCTACACCTTC
V: TRBV19; D: TRBD2; size: few; J: TRBJ2-3; CDR3: CASSRLAGGGTDTQYF; DNA: TGTGCCAGTAGTCGACTAGCGGGAGGCGGCACAGATACGCAGTATTTT
V: TRBV5-1; D: NA; size: NA; J: TRBJ2-7; CDR3: CASSLVPDSAYEQYF; DNA: TGCGCCAGCAGCTTGGTACCGGACAGTGCCTACGAGCAGTACTTC
V: TRBV4-2; D: TRBD2; size: NA; J: TRBJ2-3; CDR3: CASSQRLAGWEGTDTQYF; DNA: TGTGCCAGCAGCCAAAGGCTAGCGGGATGGGAGGGCACAGATACGCAGTATTTT
V: TRBV19; D: NA; size: NA; J: TRBJ1-3; CDR3: CASSWAADFSGNTIYF; DNA: TGTGCCAGTAGTTGGGCAGCCGATTTCTCTGGAAACACCATATATTTT
V: TRBV6-5; D: TRBD1; size: NA; J: TRBJ1-2; CDR3: CASSDRVYGYTF; DNA: TGTGCCAGCAGCGACAGGGTGTATGGCTACACCTTC
V: TRBV18; D: TRBD2; size: NA; J: TRBJ2-1; CDR3: CASSRTSGEGDEQFF; DNA: TGTGCCAGCTCGCGGACTAGCGGCGAAGGGGATGAGCAGTTCTTC
V: TRBV5-1; D: TRBD2; size: NA; J: TRBJ2-1; CDR3: CASSPTSGNQYNEQFF; DNA: TGCGCCAGCAGCCCCACTAGCGGGAATCAATACAATGAGCAGTTCTTC
V: TRBV5-1; D: NA; size: NA; J: TRBJ1-4; CDR3: CASSSEGRGEKLFF; DNA: TGCGCCAGCAGCTCGGAAGGTCGAGGTGAAAAACTGTTTTTT
V: TRBV27; D: NA; size: NA; J: TRBJ2-3; CDR3: CASRTRISTDTQYF; DNA: TGTGCCAGCAGAACTCGAATATCGACAGATACGCAGTATTTT
V: TRBV28; D: NA; size: NA; J: TRBJ2-3; CDR3: CASSPYSERFDTQYF; DNA: TGTGCCAGCAGTCCATATTCCGAACGGTTTGATACGCAGTATTTT
V: TRBV27; D: NA; size: NA; J: TRBJ2-3; CDR3: CTCSAGSGLPQYF; DNA: TGTACTTGTTCCGCCGGGAGCGGTCTTCCGCAGTATTTT
V: TRBV27; D: TRBD1; size: NA; J: TRBJ1-2; CDR3: CASSGDGTAYGYTF; DNA: TGTGCCAGCAGTGGCGACGGGACAGCTTATGGCTACACCTTC
V: TRBV29-1; D: NA; size: NA; J: TRBJ1-1; CDR3: CSVERGFGAFF; DNA: TGCAGCGTTGAAAGGGGGTTTGGAGCTTTCTTT
V: TRBV13; D: TRBD1; size: few; J: TRBJ1-1; CDR3: CASSLGRQGARTEAFF; DNA: TGTGCCAGCAGCTTGGGGCGACAGGGGGCGCGGACTGAAGCTTTCTTT
V: TRBV6-4; D: NA; size: NA; J: TRBJ2-1; CDR3: CASSPASRIYNEQFF; DNA: TGTGCCAGCTCCCCGGCTAGCCGCATTTACAATGAGCAGTTCTTC
V: TRBV7-9; D: NA; size: once; J: TRBJ2-3; CDR3: CASSPDSTDTQYF; DNA: TGTGCCAGCAGCCCTGACAGTACCGATACGCAGTATTTT
V: TRBV5-4; D: NA; size: NA; J: TRBJ2-3; CDR3: CASSLASTGVEWDTQYF; DNA: TGTGCCAGCAGCTTGGCCAGTACGGGAGTGGAATGGGATACGCAGTATTTT
V: TRBV21-1; D: NA; size: NA; J: TRBJ2-1; CDR3: CASTNPGRGVYNEQFF; DNA: TGTGCCAGCACCAACCCCGGGAGAGGGGTCTACAATGAGCAGTTCTTC
V: TRBV9; D: TRBD1; size: NA; J: TRBJ1-1; CDR3: CASSLGQLVLNTEAFF; DNA: TGTGCCAGCAGCCTGGGACAGCTAGTATTGAACACTGAAGCTTTCTTT
V: TRBV11-2; D: NA; size: few; J: TRBJ2-7; CDR3: CASSLPGFSGSYEQYF; DNA: TGTGCCAGCAGCTTACCCGGGTTTAGCGGCTCCTACGAGCAGTACTTC
V: TRBV29-1; D: TRBD1; size: NA; J: TRBJ2-6; CDR3: CSVAGQGLFSGANVLTF; DNA: TGCAGCGTTGCTGGACAGGGACTTTTTTCTGGGGCCAACGTCCTGACTTTC
V: TRBV5-6; D: TRBD1; size: NA; J: TRBJ2-7; CDR3: CASRDLGGQGKYEQYF; DNA: TGTGCCAGCAGGGACCTAGGGGGACAGGGAAAATACGAGCAGTACTTC
V: TRBV5-4; D: TRBD2; size: NA; J: TRBJ2-3; CDR3: CASSSTRGRSTDTQYF; DNA: TGTGCCAGCAGCTCAACTCGCGGGAGAAGCACAGATACGCAGTATTTT
V: TRBV5-4; D: TRBD1; size: NA; J: TRBJ1-1; CDR3: CASSWGTGMNTEAFF; DNA: TGTGCCAGCAGCTGGGGGACAGGGATGAACACTGAAGCTTTCTTT
V: TRBV5-1; D: TRBD1; size: once; J: TRBJ2-1; CDR3: CASSSGTGAYNEQFF; DNA: TGCGCCAGCAGCTCCGGGACAGGTGCCTACAATGAGCAGTTCTTC
V: TRBV7-9; D: NA; size: NA; J: TRBJ1-1; CDR3: CASSYQEAFF; DNA: TGTGCCAGCAGCTACCAGGAAGCTTTCTTT